The text below deals with one TCR beta chain. The sample originates from a study of cytomegalovirus exposure and HLA in healthy donors. Sequenced by immunoSEQ multiplex PCR; TCRdb stores in-frame clones only, minus some. Here the sample spans 56,000 or so clones, more than 80% being singletons. With 6 bases clipped from V and 5 bases from J, the junction kept 7 bases outside the gene matches. The CDR3 is 15 amino acids. Germline CDR1 reads SGHKS; CDR2 reads YYEKEE (reference sequence). Source material: PBMCs. This clonotype originated in a man aged 18 to 29 in good health and CMV-seronegative. V is TRBV5-5 and J is TRBJ2-3; TRBD1 agrees at 12 bases. CDR3 nucleotides: TGTGCCAGCACCCAAGGGACAGGGGGCGGAGATACGCAGTATTTT. Translated, it gives CASTQGTGGGDTQYF.